This TCR beta chain was retrieved from a study of blood T cells in healthy people across ages. V lost 0 bases, J lost 10 bases, and 22 bases lay in between. CDR3 length equals 16 residues. In germline, CDR1 is LNHNV, CDR2 YYDKDF (reference sequence). Primed by a sample-barcoded 5' primer and a J-beta primer mix, a second PCR proceeded for about 7 to 11 cycles. Each TCR beta cDNA got a 12-nucleotide random molecular identifier. MiXCR, run by TCRdb on the 5' RACE reads, gives a single entry per CDR3 protein. The table shows around 870,000 distinct CDR3 sequences, with around 30% occurring only once. The material sequenced was blood. This clonotype originated in a woman older than 75 in good health. J is TRBJ2-7 and V is TRBV15, with D tentatively TRBD2 (6 bases). CDR3 in DNA: TGTGCCACCAGCAGAGATCGTGCGGGGAGGAGATGGTCCCAGTACTTC. As protein: CATSRDRAGRRWSQYF.